These 27 T cell receptor beta chains share one sample of origin, sequenced in a study of blood T cell repertoires in COVID-19. Repertoires were generated with immunoSEQ multiplex PCR, while TCRdb's copy carries only in-frame clones and drops some. Of tens of thousands of clones detected, around 85% appear once; the ten largest clones hold around a quarter. The specimen was peripheral blood. These TCRs come from a man aged 80 or over with active or convalescent COVID-19.

This chain links TRBV7-9 with TRBJ2-7; TRBD1 is a possible D gene (6 bases). The CDR3 length is 15 residues. V dropped 2 bases and J dropped 2 bases, with 13 bases sitting between them. In germline, CDR1 is SEHNR, CDR2 FQNEAQ (reference sequence). This CDR3 reads CASSLKQGQTYEQYF. In DNA form, the CDR3 reads TGTGCCAGCAGCTTAAAACAGGGCCAAACCTACGAGCAGTACTTC.

The chain recombines TRBV7-2 with TRBJ2-2; 8 nucleotides agree with TRBD1. The CDR3 runs 15 residues. The V gene's germline CDR1 is SGHTA and CDR2 FQGNSA. The V and J ends lost 4 bases and 5 bases, in that order; junction bases with no gene match: 6. The CDR3, as DNA: TGTGCCAGCAGCTCCACCAGACAGGGGACCGGGGAGCTGTTTTTT. Its translation is CASSSTRQGTGELFF.

The gene calls are TRBV18 and TRBJ2-7; TRBD2 matches 12 bases. The CDR3 consists of 15 residues. With 5 bases clipped from V and 5 bases from J, the junction kept 7 bases outside the gene matches. Germline V lookup: CDR1 KGHSH, CDR2 LQKENI. The CDR3 reads CASSARTSGVDEQYF. DNA for the CDR3: TGTGCCAGCTCAGCAAGGACTAGCGGGGTAGACGAGCAGTACTTC.

The J gene is TRBJ1-5, the V gene TRBV5-1; 8 nucleotides align to TRBD1. Trimming at V came to 0 bases and at J to 0 bases, leaving 5 bases not matched to a gene. The V gene's germline CDR1 is SGHRS and CDR2 YFSETQ. The CDR3 loop spans 17 amino acids. CDR3 loop: CASSLDYQGASNQPQHF. The CDR3 coding sequence is TGCGCCAGCAGCTTGGATTATCAGGGGGCTAGCAATCAGCCCCAGCATTTT.

CDR3 sequence reads: CASSLEGGAEQPQHF. In DNA form, the CDR3 reads TGTGCCAGCAGCTTGGAGGGGGGGGCTGAGCAGCCCCAGCATTTT. This chain links TRBV5-6 with TRBJ1-5; TRBD1 might be the D (6 bases). Germline V gives CDR1 SGHDT, CDR2 YYEEEE. The CDR3 is 15 residues long. V was clipped by 0 bases and J by 7 bases, with 14 bases between them.

This chain links TRBV3-1 (or the pseudogene TRBV3-2) with TRBJ2-5; 8 bases map to TRBD1. Germline V gene lookup returns CDR1 LGHDT and CDR2 YNNKEL (reference sequence). CDR3 length: 16 residues. V lost 4 bases, J lost 2 bases, and 9 bases stayed unmatched. The CDR3 reads CASSRQGARGQETQYF. The CDR3 nucleotides read TGTGCCAGCAGCCGGCAGGGGGCGAGGGGGCAAGAGACCCAGTACTTC.

The chain links TRBV18 to TRBJ2-7, with TRBD1 identical over 8 bases. The CDR3 consists of 17 residues. Germline V gene data show CDR1 as KGHSH and CDR2 as LQKENI. J gave up 7 bases and V 0 bases, and 14 bases lay outside the gene matches. The CDR3 spells CASSPPPRDRGVGEQYF. The CDR3 bases are TGTGCCAGCTCACCACCTCCGCGAGACAGGGGAGTCGGGGAGCAGTACTTC.

This clone was seen a few times. The chain employs TRBV28 and TRBJ2-7; TRBD1 is a possible D gene (6 bases). Germline lookup yields CDR1 MDHEN and CDR2 SYDVKM. V dropped 8 bases and J dropped 2 bases, with 16 bases sitting between them. This CDR3 is built from 14 residues. The chain's CDR3 is CASLTYRDPYEQYF. The CDR3 DNA is TGTGCCAGCCTGACGTACAGGGATCCCTACGAGCAGTACTTC. The variable domain in full, completed from reference TRBV28 and TRBJ2-7, reads DVKVTQSSRYLVKRTGEKVFLECVQDMDHENMFWYRQDPGLGLRLIYFSYDVKMKEKGDIPEGYSVSREKKERFSLILESASTNQTSMYLCASLTYRDPYEQYFGPGTRLTVT.

The chain has TRBV5-6 and TRBJ2-5, with TRBD1 as a possible D gene (5 bases). Germline V gene sequence: CDR1 SGHDT, CDR2 YYEEEE. The CDR3 extends over 12 amino acids. The V and J ends lost 3 bases and 8 bases respectively, with 11 bases between them. As DNA, the CDR3 is TGTGCCAGCAGCTCCACCAGGGTCACCCAGTACTTC. Encoded protein: CASSSTRVTQYF.

The rearrangement links TRBV27 to TRBJ1-2, with 7 bases lining up with TRBD1. CDR1 is MNHEY, CDR2 SMNVEV, per germline (reference sequence). CDR3 length equals 13 residues. V lost 2 bases to trimming and J lost 3 bases; unmatched junction nucleotides: 0. CDR3 nucleotides: TGTGCCAGCAGTTTAGGACAGGACTATGGCTACACCTTC. It codes for CASSLGQDYGYTF.

V gene TRBV19 combines with J gene TRBJ1-3; 8 nucleotides line up with TRBD1. Germline CDR1 is LNHDA and CDR2 is SQIVND (reference sequence). The CDR3 covers 15 residues. With V trimmed by 4 bases and J by 3 bases, 5 bases remained unmatched. The CDR3 region is CASSRAGGDGNTIYF. The CDR3 nucleotides are TGTGCCAGTAGTAGGGCAGGGGGCGATGGAAACACCATATATTTT.

The CDR3 DNA follows: TGTGCCAGCAGCAAAGAGTCCTGGGGACACTTCTCTGGAAACACCATATATTTT. This gives the protein CASSKESWGHFSGNTIYF. This chain links TRBV21-1 with TRBJ1-3; the table's D call, TRBD1, has no DNA check behind it. TRBV21-1 is a pseudogene locus. The CDR3 spans 18 residues.

The rearrangement joins TRBV3-1 (or the pseudogene TRBV3-2) to TRBJ1-1; weak D call: TRBD1 (5 bases). CDR3 size: 14 residues. V dropped 2 bases and J dropped 1 base, with 8 bases sitting between them. Looked up from germline, CDR1 is LGHDT and CDR2 is YNNKEL (reference sequence). This CDR3 is CASSQQGGNTEAFF. DNA of the CDR3: TGTGCCAGCAGCCAACAGGGTGGGAACACTGAAGCTTTCTTT.

This chain joins TRBV30 and TRBJ1-2; 7 bases align to TRBD1. Germline V gene sequence: CDR1 GTSNPN, CDR2 SVGIG (reference sequence). V was pared by 2 bases and J by 4 bases, with 7 bases of the junction left unmatched. There are 14 residues in the CDR3. The CDR3 sequence is CAWSSGGSGYGYTF. In DNA form, the CDR3 reads TGTGCCTGGAGTTCAGGGGGTAGTGGCTATGGCTACACCTTC. The whole variable domain, filled in from reference TRBV30 and TRBJ1-2, reads SQTIHQWPATLVQPVGSPLSLECTVEGTSNPNLYWYRQAAGRGLQLLFYSVGIGQISSEVPQNLSASRPQDRQFILSSKKLLLSDSGFYLCAWSSGGSGYGYTFGSGTRLTVV.

The chain joins TRBV7-3 to TRBJ2-2; 9 bases are shared with TRBD1. CDR1 and CDR2 (germline): SGHTA, FQGTGA. CDR3 size: 17 residues. V shed 4 bases and J 0 bases; nucleotides not matched to a gene: 6. CDR3 bases: TGTGCCAGCAGCTCCAATGGGGACAGGGCGAACACCGGGGAGCTGTTTTTT. This gives the protein CASSSNGDRANTGELFF.

The chain couples TRBV2 to TRBJ2-1; D call uncertain. Looked up from germline, CDR1 is SNHLY and CDR2 is FYNNEI. This CDR3 is 13 amino acids long. Trimming took off 4 bases at V and 5 bases at J, with 9 bases between the two ends. The CDR3 loop reads CASSGDKNNEQFF. The DNA of the CDR3 is TGTGCCAGCAGTGGAGACAAAAACAATGAGCAGTTCTTC. Combining the CDR3 with reference TRBV2 and TRBJ2-1 gives the whole variable domain EPEVTQTPSHQVTQMGQEVILRCVPISNHLYFYWYRQILGQKVEFLVSFYNNEISEKSEIFDDQFSVERPDGSNFTLKIRSTKLEDSAMYFCASSGDKNNEQFFGPGTRLTVL.

V is TRBV18 and J is TRBJ1-1, with D possibly being TRBD1 (5 bases). Trimming stripped 3 bases from V and 3 bases from J, with 8 bases between. Per the germline V gene, CDR1 is KGHSH and CDR2 is LQKENI. This CDR3 spans 13 amino acids. CDR3 region: CASSPGGDTEAFF. Written as DNA, the CDR3 is TGTGCCAGCTCACCGGGAGGGGACACTGAAGCTTTCTTT.

The chain has TRBV7-2 and TRBJ1-1; no firm D call. Trimming cost V 5 bases and J 2 bases, with 15 bases left between them. Germline V gene data show CDR1 as SGHTA and CDR2 as FQGNSA. The CDR3 has 15 residues. The CDR3 is CASSHARRVNTEAFF. CDR3 in DNA: TGTGCCAGCAGCCACGCTCGGCGGGTTAACACTGAAGCTTTCTTT.

The J gene is TRBJ1-2, the V gene TRBV9; D is possibly TRBD1 (6 bases). This CDR3 contains 17 residues. The germline V and J ends were trimmed by 4 bases and 6 bases, with 25 bases remaining between them. Per germline, CDR1 SGDLS and CDR2 YYNGEE. The CDR3 sequence: CASSPRGGALMENGYTF. The CDR3 DNA is TGTGCCAGCAGCCCGAGGGGGGGGGCGCTTATGGAAAATGGCTACACCTTC.

V and J are TRBV2 and TRBJ1-5, with D possibly TRBD1 on 5 matching bases. The CDR3 totals 15 residues. V lost 4 bases to trimming and J lost 3 bases, with 13 bases between them. CDR1 SNHLY and CDR2 FYNNEI come from the germline V gene. Written as DNA, the CDR3 is TGTGCCAGCAGTGGGCTCAGGGTGCCCAATCAGCCCCAGCATTTT. It yields the protein CASSGLRVPNQPQHF.

Worth noting for this clone: In the same sample, other DNA sequences code for this CDR3. The chain combines TRBV6-2 or TRBV6-3 with TRBJ2-1; D unresolved. With 6 bases removed from V and 10 bases from J, the gap between germline ends came to 10 bases. In germline, CDR1 is MNHEY, CDR2 SVGEGT. CDR3 length equals 11 residues. This CDR3 reads CASSRGWEQFF. In DNA, the CDR3 is TGTGCCAGCAGCAGAGGTTGGGAGCAGTTCTTC.

The rearrangement links TRBV19 to TRBJ1-1, with D unresolved. Deletions cut 3 bases from V and 8 bases from J, with 10 bases between. The CDR3 totals 12 residues. CDR1 is LNHDA and CDR2 is SQIVND in the germline V gene (reference sequence). The CDR3 coding sequence is TGTGCCAGTAGTATCCGACCGAGGGAAGCTTTCTTT. Translating it yields CASSIRPREAFF.

The J gene is TRBJ2-3, the V gene TRBV30; 8 nucleotides agree with TRBD2. The junction had 7 bases not matched to a gene; V was cut back by 0 bases and J by 5 bases. Germline CDR1 GTSNPN, CDR2 SVGIG (reference sequence). The CDR3 is 15 residues long. The DNA of the CDR3 is TGTGCCTGGAGTGTGTCCCCCGGGGGGGGAGATACGCAGTATTTT. It is translated as CAWSVSPGGGDTQYF.

In this sample, this clone turned up once. V usage is TRBV28 and J usage is TRBJ1-3; the match to TRBD1 covers 7 bases. The CDR3 extends over 16 amino acids. Germline V gives CDR1 MDHEN, CDR2 SYDVKM. V shed 5 bases and J 4 bases; nucleotides not matched to a gene: 11. The CDR3 loop reads CASSLLTGTAGNTIYF. For the CDR3, the DNA is TGTGCCAGCAGTCTCCTAACCGGGACAGCGGGAAACACCATATATTTT. Filled out from reference TRBV28 and TRBJ1-3, the complete variable domain reads DVKVTQSSRYLVKRTGEKVFLECVQDMDHENMFWYRQDPGLGLRLIYFSYDVKMKEKGDIPEGYSVSREKKERFSLILESASTNQTSMYLCASSLLTGTAGNTIYFGEGSWLTVV.

This clone was observed a few times. The chain is built from TRBV28 and TRBJ1-2; D not certain. The length of the CDR3 is 13 residues. Trimming stripped 6 bases from V and 0 bases from J, with 8 bases between. Germline V CDR1 and CDR2: MDHEN, SYDVKM. CDR3 coding DNA: TGTGCCAGCAGGCTGAGGCCTAACTATGGCTACACCTTC. Its protein product is CASRLRPNYGYTF.

The DNA of the CDR3 is TGTGCCAGCAGGGACGCTGGACTTGATGAGCAGTTCTTC. As protein: CASRDAGLDEQFF. The chain has TRBV6-5 and TRBJ2-1; tentatively, D is TRBD2 (5 bases). V lost 6 bases to trimming and J lost 8 bases, with 14 bases between them. CDR1 MNHEY and CDR2 SVGAGI come from the germline V gene. The CDR3 contains 13 residues.

This clone came up a few times. The chain recombines TRBV12-3 or TRBV12-4 with TRBJ1-2; D not certain. The ends were cut back, 3 bases at V and 6 bases at J, with 5 bases in the middle. The CDR3 loop spans 11 amino acids. CDR3 protein: CASSFRNGYTF. The CDR3 region has the DNA TGTGCCAGCAGTTTCAGGAATGGCTACACCTTC.